The clone carrying this T cell receptor beta chain showed up just a few times. Its matching antigen is unknown. This record belongs to a study of T cells after yellow fever vaccination. Germline CDR1 MNHEY, CDR2 SMNVEV (reference sequence). The ends were cut back, 2 bases at V and 2 bases at J, with 6 bases in the middle. The CDR3 runs 14 residues. Study-level findings and limits: Sorted repertoires could include abundant contaminating clonotypes from bulk cells. It was the secondary response that reached its peak faster, day 5 versus 15, but it was weaker.

Template-switching 5'RACE yielded the TCR cDNA; a universal primer site and UMIs were added in the process. TCRdb processed the 5' RACE reads anew with MiXCR; each CDR3 protein has one entry. The top ten hold 36% of the sample, which has 150,000 to 200,000 distinct CDR3 sequences, 11% seen once. V is TRBV27 and J is TRBJ2-2; D is unresolved. Specimen: CD8+ T cells sorted from PBMCs, collected 15 days after the yellow fever booster vaccination. The receptor was derived from a man aged 18 to 29 who received the YFV17D yellow fever vaccine. In DNA form, the CDR3 reads TGTGCCAGCAGTTTAAGCTATAACACCGGGGAGCTGTTTTTT. Its protein product is CASSLSYNTGELFF.